The sequence of this TCR beta chain was determined in a study of glioma-infiltrating T cells. The study, taken as a whole, reports: Only very few CDR3 sequences appeared in both tissue and blood. Above-expected tissue-blood divergence occurred in all gliomas, most in low-grade ones.

TCR alpha and beta CDR3 regions were amplified from RNA using iRepertoire nested multiplex PCR. Each CDR3 protein is one row after TCRdb ran MiXCR on the multiplex PCR reads. The sample records some 190,000 distinct CDR3 sequences, around 30% being singletons. The table lists this clonotype with many counts. Its cognate antigen is unknown. One junction end does not reproduce the germline sequence, and a read error may be involved. The CDR3 length is 16 residues. Germline V gives CDR1 SSHAT, CDR2 FNYEAQ (reference sequence). The source of this sequence is a human donor with low-grade glioma or glioblastoma, undergoing nonglioma brain surgery, or in good health (not recorded which). The genes are TRBV7-7 and TRBJ2-5; tentatively, D is TRBD1 (6 bases). Sequences were obtained from glioma tissue, nonneoplastic brain tissue, or PBMCs (not recorded which). CDR3 sequence: CASSLGSTGLQETQYF. In DNA, the CDR3 is TGTGCTAGCAGCTTAGGGAGTACAGGGTTACAAGAGACCCAGTACTTC.